A single sample is the source of the 7 T cell receptor beta chains below, sequenced in a study of CD8 T cells in Susac syndrome. The RNA, 0.5 to 1 ug, was put through reverse transcription using random hexamers. One entry per CDR3 protein results from TCRdb running MiXCR on the immunoSEQ multiplex PCR reads. The sample records more than 100,000 distinct CDR3 sequences, 96% being singletons. The sequenced sample consisted of CD4+ T cells from PBMCs. These receptors were obtained from a human donor with Susac syndrome.

The chain has TRBV20-1 and TRBJ2-5; 11 bases are shared with TRBD2. The junction had 6 bases not matched to a gene; V was cut back by 7 bases and J by 5 bases. The CDR3 runs 13 residues. Germline V gene sequence: CDR1 DFQATT, CDR2 SNEGSKA (reference sequence). CDR3 amino acids: CSVPASGRETQYF. The DNA for the CDR3 is TGCAGTGTCCCGGCTAGCGGGAGGGAGACCCAGTACTTC.

The chain employs TRBV29-1 and TRBJ2-5; D assignment may be TRBD1 or TRBD2 (5 bases each). The CDR3 sequence is 13 residues long. The ends were cut back, 4 bases at V and 4 bases at J, with 13 bases in the middle. The V gene's germline CDR1 is SQVTM and CDR2 ANQGSEA. The CDR3 sequence: CSVVSGAGETQYF. CDR3 DNA: TGCAGCGTTGTAAGTGGGGCGGGAGAGACCCAGTACTTC.

The genes are TRBV5-1 and TRBJ2-5, with 7 bases matching TRBD1. CDR1 is SGHRS, CDR2 YFSETQ, per germline. The ends lost 7 bases at V and 1 base at J; junction bases unmatched: 4. The CDR3 has 13 residues. The DNA of the CDR3 is TGCGCCAGCGGACGGGACAGCCAAGAGACCCAGTACTTC. Its protein is CASGRDSQETQYF.

This chain uses TRBV20-1 with TRBJ2-1; TRBD1 might be the D (6 bases). V lost 4 bases and J lost 12, with 13 bases in between. There are 11 residues in the CDR3. CDR1 is DFQATT, CDR2 SNEGSKA, per germline (reference sequence). CDR3 sequence reads: CSATYRAWQFF. CDR3 DNA: TGCAGTGCTACTTACAGGGCCTGGCAGTTCTTC.

Only one count was recorded for this clonotype. The chain employs TRBV29-1 and TRBJ1-1, with a possible D match to TRBD1 (5 bases). Germline CDR1 and CDR2: SQVTM and ANQGSEA. With 4 bases removed from V and 4 bases from J, the gap between germline ends came to 7 bases. The length of the CDR3 is 11 residues. This CDR3 reads CSVARVTEAFF. CDR3 DNA sequence: TGCAGCGTTGCCAGGGTCACTGAAGCTTTCTTT.

This clonotype was seen just once. This chain uses TRBV20-1 with TRBJ2-1; the match to TRBD2 covers 9 bases. Per germline, CDR1 DFQATT and CDR2 SNEGSKA (reference sequence). This CDR3 contains 13 residues. With 2 bases clipped from V and 6 bases from J, the junction kept 2 bases outside the gene matches. This CDR3 is CSARLAGSNEQFF. CDR3 coding DNA: TGCAGTGCTAGACTAGCGGGGTCCAATGAGCAGTTCTTC.

This chain joins TRBV15 and TRBJ1-5; 7 nucleotides align to TRBD1. The length of the CDR3 is 18 residues. V shed 5 bases and J 2 bases; nucleotides not matched to a gene: 15. Germline CDR1 LNHNV, CDR2 YYDKDF (reference sequence). CDR3 nucleotide sequence: TGTGCCACCAGCTCCAGGGACAGACTTGGGGTTGGCAATCAGCCCCAGCATTTT. Its translation: CATSSRDRLGVGNQPQHF.